This record covers a single TCR beta chain. This specimen includes other DNA sequences encoding the same CDR3. This sample was taken from a study of shared clonotypes between healthy human individuals. On the study more broadly: Contributing individuals were a couple of females and three males aged 18 to 49. CD4 naive cells filled three plates per donor, CD4 memory three, CD8 naive two and CD8 memory one.

Splitting of each subset's genomic DNA was done evenly across several immunoSEQ plates. Assay used: immunoSEQ multiplex PCR; TCRdb lists only in-frame clones, some missing. The sample lists a few million clones, approximately 90% occurring once. The germline V gene encodes CDR1 MNHNS and CDR2 SASEGT. Unmatched junction bases numbered 1, after V lost 2 bases and J lost 2 bases. The CDR3 covers 14 residues. V is TRBV6-1 and J is TRBJ1-2, with 8 nucleotides matching TRBD1. The sequence came from a man younger than 35 in good health. Sequencing input: naive CD4+ T cells sorted from blood. Subset in this sample: CD45RA+ positively selected. The CDR3 loop reads CASSEQGANYGYTF. The CDR3 bases are TGTGCCAGCAGTGAACAGGGGGCCAACTATGGCTACACCTTC.